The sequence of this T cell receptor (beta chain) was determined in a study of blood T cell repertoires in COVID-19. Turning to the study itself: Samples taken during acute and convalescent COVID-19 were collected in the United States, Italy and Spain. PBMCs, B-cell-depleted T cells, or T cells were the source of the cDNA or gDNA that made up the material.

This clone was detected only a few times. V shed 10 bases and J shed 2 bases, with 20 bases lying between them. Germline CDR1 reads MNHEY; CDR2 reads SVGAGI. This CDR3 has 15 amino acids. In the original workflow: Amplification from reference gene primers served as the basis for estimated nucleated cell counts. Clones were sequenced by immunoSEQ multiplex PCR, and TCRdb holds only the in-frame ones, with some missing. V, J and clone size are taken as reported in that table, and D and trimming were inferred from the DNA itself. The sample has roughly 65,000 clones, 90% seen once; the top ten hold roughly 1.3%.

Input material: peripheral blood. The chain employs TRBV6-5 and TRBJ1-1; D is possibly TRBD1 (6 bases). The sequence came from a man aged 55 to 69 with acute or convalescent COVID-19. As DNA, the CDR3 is TGTGCCACCTCCAGGGAGAAGGGGGACAACACTGAAGCTTTCTTT. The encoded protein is CATSREKGDNTEAFF.